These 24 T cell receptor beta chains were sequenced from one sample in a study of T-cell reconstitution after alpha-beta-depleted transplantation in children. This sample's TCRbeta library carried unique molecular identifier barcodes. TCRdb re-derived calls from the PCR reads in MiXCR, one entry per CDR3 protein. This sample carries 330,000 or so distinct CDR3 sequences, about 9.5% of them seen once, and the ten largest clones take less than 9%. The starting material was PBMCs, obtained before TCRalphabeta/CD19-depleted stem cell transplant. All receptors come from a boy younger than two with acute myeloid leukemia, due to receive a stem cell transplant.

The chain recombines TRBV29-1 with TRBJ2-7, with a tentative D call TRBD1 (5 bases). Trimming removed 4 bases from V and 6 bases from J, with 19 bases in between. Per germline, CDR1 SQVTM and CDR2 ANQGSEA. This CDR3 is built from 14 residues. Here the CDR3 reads CSVALRGRGGEQYF. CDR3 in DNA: TGCAGCGTTGCCCTAAGGGGCCGTGGTGGCGAGCAGTACTTC.

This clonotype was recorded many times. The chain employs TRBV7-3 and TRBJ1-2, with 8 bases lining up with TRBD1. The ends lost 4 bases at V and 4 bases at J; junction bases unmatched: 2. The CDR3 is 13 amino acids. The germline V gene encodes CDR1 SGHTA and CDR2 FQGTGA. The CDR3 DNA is TGTGCCAGCAGCTCGGGACAGGTCTATGGCTACACCTTC. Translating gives CASSSGQVYGYTF.

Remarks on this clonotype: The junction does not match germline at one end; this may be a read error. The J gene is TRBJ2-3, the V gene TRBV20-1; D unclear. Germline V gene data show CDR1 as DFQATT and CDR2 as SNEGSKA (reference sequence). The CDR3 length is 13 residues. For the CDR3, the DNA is TGCAGTGCTAGACTAGTCATCACAGATTCGCAGTATTTT. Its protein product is CSARLVITDSQYF.

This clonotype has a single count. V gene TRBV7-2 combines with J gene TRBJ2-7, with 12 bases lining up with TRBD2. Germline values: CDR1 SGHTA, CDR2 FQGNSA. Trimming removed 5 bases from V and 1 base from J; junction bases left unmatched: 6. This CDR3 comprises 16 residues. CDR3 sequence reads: CASSTQTSGGSYEQYF. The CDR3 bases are TGTGCCAGCAGCACACAGACTAGCGGGGGTTCCTACGAGCAGTACTTC.

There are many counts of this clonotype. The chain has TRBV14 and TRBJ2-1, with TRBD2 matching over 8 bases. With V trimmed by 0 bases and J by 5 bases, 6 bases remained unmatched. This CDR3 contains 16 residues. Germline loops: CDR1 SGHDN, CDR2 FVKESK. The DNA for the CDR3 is TGTGCCAGCAGCCAAGATTGGGGGACTAGGAACAATGAGCAGTTCTTC. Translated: CASSQDWGTRNNEQFF.

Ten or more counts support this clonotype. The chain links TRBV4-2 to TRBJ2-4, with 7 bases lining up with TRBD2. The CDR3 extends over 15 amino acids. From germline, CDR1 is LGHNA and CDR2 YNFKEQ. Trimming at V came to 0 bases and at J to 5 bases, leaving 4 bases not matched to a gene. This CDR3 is CASSQERLAENIQYF. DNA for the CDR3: TGTGCCAGCAGCCAAGAACGGCTAGCGGAAAACATTCAGTACTTC.

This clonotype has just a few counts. The CDR3 sequence: CASSLVGSGGRLAGGHSYEQYF. The CDR3, as DNA: TGTGCCAGCAGCTTAGTGGGCTCAGGGGGCAGGCTAGCGGGGGGCCACTCCTACGAGCAGTACTTC. This chain links TRBV11-3 with TRBJ2-7, with TRBD2 identical over 11 bases. V gave up 1 base and J gave up 0 bases; unmatched junction bases: 20. Looked up from germline, CDR1 is SGHNT and CDR2 is YENEEA. This CDR3 has 22 amino acids.

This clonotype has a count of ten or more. DNA of the CDR3: TGCAGTGCTAGAGCCGGGATCGAGCATCAGCCCCAGCATTTT. Protein product: CSARAGIEHQPQHF. This chain uses TRBV20-1 with TRBJ1-5, with D hard to call. This CDR3 has 14 amino acids. Trimming took 1 base from V and 5 from J, leaving 12 bases between them. The V gene's germline CDR1 is DFQATT and CDR2 SNEGSKA (reference sequence).

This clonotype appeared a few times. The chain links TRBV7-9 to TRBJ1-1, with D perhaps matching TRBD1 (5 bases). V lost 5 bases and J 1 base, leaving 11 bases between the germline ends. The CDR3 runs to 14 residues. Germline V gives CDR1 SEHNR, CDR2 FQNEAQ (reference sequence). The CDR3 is CASSLLDKNTEAFF. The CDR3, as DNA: TGTGCCAGCAGCCTTTTGGACAAGAACACTGAAGCTTTCTTT.

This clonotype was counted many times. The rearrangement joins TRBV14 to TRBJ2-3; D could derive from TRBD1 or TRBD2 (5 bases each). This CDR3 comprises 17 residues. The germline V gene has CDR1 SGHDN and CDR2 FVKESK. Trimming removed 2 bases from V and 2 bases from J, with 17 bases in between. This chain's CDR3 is CASSQTWPGPHTDTQYF. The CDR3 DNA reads TGTGCCAGCAGCCAAACCTGGCCGGGGCCCCACACAGATACGCAGTATTTT. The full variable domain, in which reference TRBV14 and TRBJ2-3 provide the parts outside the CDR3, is EAGVTQFPSHSVIEKGQTVTLRCDPISGHDNLYWYRRVMGKEIKFLLHFVKESKQDESGMPNNRFLAERTGGTYSTLKVQPAELEDSGVYFCASSQTWPGPHTDTQYFGPGTRLTVL.

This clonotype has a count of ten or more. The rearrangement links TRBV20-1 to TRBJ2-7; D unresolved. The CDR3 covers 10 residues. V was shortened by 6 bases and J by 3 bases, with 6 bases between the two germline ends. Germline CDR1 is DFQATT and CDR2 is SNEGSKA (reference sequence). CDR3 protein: CSALNYEQYF. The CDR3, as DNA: TGCAGTGCCCTTAACTACGAGCAGTACTTC.

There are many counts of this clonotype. The CDR3 nucleotides read TGTGCCAGCAGCGTAGGACAGAACCAAGAGACCCAGTACTTC. Translation gives CASSVGQNQETQYF. The chain couples TRBV9 to TRBJ2-5, with a tentative D call TRBD1 (5 bases). Germline lookup yields CDR1 SGDLS and CDR2 YYNGEE. Trimming shortened V by 0 bases and J by 0 bases, and 6 bases separated the two germline ends. The CDR3 contains 14 residues.

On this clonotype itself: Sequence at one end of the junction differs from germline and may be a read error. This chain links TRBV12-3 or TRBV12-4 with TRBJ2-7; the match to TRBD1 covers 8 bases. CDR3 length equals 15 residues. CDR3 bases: TGTGCCGGCAGTATGACAGGGGTCCTCCCCTACGAGCAGTACTTC. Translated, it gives CAGSMTGVLPYEQYF.

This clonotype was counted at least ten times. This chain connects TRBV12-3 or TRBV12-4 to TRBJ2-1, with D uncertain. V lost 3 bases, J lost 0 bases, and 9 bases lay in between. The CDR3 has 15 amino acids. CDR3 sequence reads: CASSFAASSYNEQFF. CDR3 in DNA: TGTGCCAGCAGTTTCGCGGCGAGCTCCTACAATGAGCAGTTCTTC.

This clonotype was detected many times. This chain's CDR3 is CASSARDTNSPLHF. CDR3 DNA: TGTGCCAGCAGTGCCAGGGATACTAATTCACCCCTCCACTTT. This chain joins TRBV6-1 and TRBJ1-6; a possible D gene is TRBD1 (5 bases). The germline V gene has CDR1 MNHNS and CDR2 SASEGT. This CDR3 spans 14 amino acids. V shed 4 bases and J shed 6 bases, with 10 bases lying between them.

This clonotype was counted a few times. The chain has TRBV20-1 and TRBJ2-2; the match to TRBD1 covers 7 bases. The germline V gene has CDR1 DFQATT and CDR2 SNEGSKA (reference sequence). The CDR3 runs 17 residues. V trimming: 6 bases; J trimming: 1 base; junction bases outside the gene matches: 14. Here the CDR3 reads CSAVPGQRSKNTGELFF. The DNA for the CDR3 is TGCAGTGCCGTCCCGGGACAGCGGTCGAAGAACACCGGGGAGCTGTTTTTT.

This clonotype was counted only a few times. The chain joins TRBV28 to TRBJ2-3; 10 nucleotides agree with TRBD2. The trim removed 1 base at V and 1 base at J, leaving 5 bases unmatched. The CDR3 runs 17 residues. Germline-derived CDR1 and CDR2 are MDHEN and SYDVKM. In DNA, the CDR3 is TGTGCCAGCAGTTTATCTGTAGCGGGGGGTCGCACAGATACGCAGTATTTT. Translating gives CASSLSVAGGRTDTQYF. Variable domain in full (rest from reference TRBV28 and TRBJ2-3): DVKVTQSSRYLVKRTGEKVFLECVQDMDHENMFWYRQDPGLGLRLIYFSYDVKMKEKGDIPEGYSVSREKKERFSLILESASTNQTSMYLCASSLSVAGGRTDTQYFGPGTRLTVL.

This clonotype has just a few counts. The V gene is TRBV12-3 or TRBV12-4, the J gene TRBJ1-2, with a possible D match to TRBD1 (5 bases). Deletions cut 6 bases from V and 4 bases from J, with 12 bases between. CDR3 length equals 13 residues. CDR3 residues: CASSSGARYGYTF. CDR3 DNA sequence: TGTGCCAGCAGCTCTGGGGCTCGCTATGGCTACACCTTC.

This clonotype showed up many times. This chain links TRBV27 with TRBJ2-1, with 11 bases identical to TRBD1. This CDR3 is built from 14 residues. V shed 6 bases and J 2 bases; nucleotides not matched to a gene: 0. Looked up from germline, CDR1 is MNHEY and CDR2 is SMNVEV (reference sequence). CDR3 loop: CASRGQGAYNEQFF. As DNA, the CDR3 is TGTGCCAGCAGGGGACAGGGGGCCTACAATGAGCAGTTCTTC.

The CDR3 bases are TGTGCCCTTAGGGAGGCAGGCGGGAACACTGAAGCTTTCTTT. Its protein product is CALREAGGNTEAFF. This rearrangement joins TRBV18 to TRBJ1-1; D remains unclear. V shed 11 bases and J shed 1 base, with 17 bases lying between them. The V gene's germline CDR1 is KGHSH and CDR2 LQKENI. CDR3 length: 14 residues.

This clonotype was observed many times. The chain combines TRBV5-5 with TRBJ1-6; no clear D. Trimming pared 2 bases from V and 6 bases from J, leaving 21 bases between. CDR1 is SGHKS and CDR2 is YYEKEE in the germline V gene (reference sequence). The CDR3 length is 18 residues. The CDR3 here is CASSFFLSGMGSNSPLHF. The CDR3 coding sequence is TGTGCCAGCAGCTTTTTCCTATCGGGGATGGGGAGTAATTCACCCCTCCACTTT.

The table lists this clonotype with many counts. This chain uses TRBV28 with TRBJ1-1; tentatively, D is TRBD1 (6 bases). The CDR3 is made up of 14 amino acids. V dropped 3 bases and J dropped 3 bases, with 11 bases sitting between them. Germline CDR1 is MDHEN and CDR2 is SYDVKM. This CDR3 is CASSFSPGDTEAFF. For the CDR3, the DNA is TGTGCCAGCAGTTTTTCCCCAGGGGACACTGAAGCTTTCTTT.

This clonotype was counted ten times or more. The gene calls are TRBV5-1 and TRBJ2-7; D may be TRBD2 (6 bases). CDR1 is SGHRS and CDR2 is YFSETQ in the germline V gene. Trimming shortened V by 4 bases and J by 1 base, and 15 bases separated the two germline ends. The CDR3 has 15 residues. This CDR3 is CASSGVTEGSYEQYF. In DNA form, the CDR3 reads TGCGCCAGCAGCGGAGTAACGGAGGGGTCCTACGAGCAGTACTTC.

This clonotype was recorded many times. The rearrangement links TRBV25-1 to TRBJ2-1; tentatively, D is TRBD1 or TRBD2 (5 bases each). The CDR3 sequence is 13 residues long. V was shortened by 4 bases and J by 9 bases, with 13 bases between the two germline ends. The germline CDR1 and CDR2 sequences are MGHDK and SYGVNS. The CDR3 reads CASSAPGPPEQFF. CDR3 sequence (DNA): TGTGCCAGCAGTGCCCCGGGACCCCCTGAGCAGTTCTTC.